Each of the 8 T cell receptor beta chains below was sequenced from the same sample in a study of metastatic and nonmetastatic thyroid tumors. Not a single patient had been given any form of treatment at any point before undergoing thyroid surgery. TCRdb re-called the PCR reads via MiXCR. The sample includes approximately 25,000 clones, 15% of them seen just once. Sequenced input: blood. Receptors originate from a male donor with papillary thyroid cancer or a benign thyroid nodule (not recorded which). Some clones in this sample may be carry-over from other donors' samples.

By sample share, this clone is medium-sized. V gene TRBV27 combines with J gene TRBJ1-2, with TRBD1 as a possible D gene (5 bases). V lost 4 bases, J lost 1 base, and 22 bases lay in between. There are 18 residues in the CDR3. The germline CDR1 and CDR2 sequences are MNHEY and SMNVEV (reference sequence). The CDR3 loop is CASSSIGVLGVDNYGYTF. Here the CDR3 DNA reads TGTGCCAGCAGTTCCATAGGGGTTCTTGGGGTGGATAACTATGGCTACACCTTC.

This clone came up many times. V usage is TRBV5-4 and J usage is TRBJ1-2; no clear D. Germline V gene sequence: CDR1 SGHNT, CDR2 YYREEE (reference sequence). V gave up 0 bases and J gave up 4 bases, with 13 bases separating them. This CDR3 comprises 15 residues. For the CDR3, the DNA is TGTGCCAGCAGCTTGGGTCTTGGGCAGTCCTATGGCTACACCTTC. It codes for CASSLGLGQSYGYTF. The full variable domain, with the rest looked up from reference TRBV5-4 and TRBJ1-2, is ETGVTQSPTHLIKTRGQQVTLRCSSQSGHNTVSWYQQALGQGPQFIFQYYREEENGRGNFPPRFSGLQFPNYSSELNVNALELDDSALYLCASSLGLGQSYGYTFGSGTRLTVV.

There are many counts of this clone. The chain links TRBV18 to TRBJ2-2; D not resolved. Germline V lookup: CDR1 KGHSH, CDR2 LQKENI. This CDR3 comprises 13 residues. Trimming removed 8 bases from V and 7 bases from J, with 14 bases in between. CDR3 DNA sequence: TGTGCCAGCGAACGCGCAGCCAGCGGGGAGCTGTTTTTT. It encodes CASERAASGELFF.

This clone was seen at least ten times. V gene TRBV10-1 combines with J gene TRBJ1-5; D gene uncertain. V lost 6 bases and J 4 bases, leaving 4 bases between the germline ends. Germline V gene data show CDR1 as WNHNN and CDR2 as SYGVQD (reference sequence). This CDR3 region has 11 residues. The CDR3 sequence: CASRVNQPQHF. The CDR3 region has the DNA TGCGCCAGCAGGGTAAATCAGCCCCAGCATTTT.

The rearrangement joins TRBV20-1 to TRBJ2-1; the D is unclear. The CDR3 sequence is 11 residues long. V was clipped by 5 bases and J by 0 bases, with 2 bases between them. From germline, CDR1 is DFQATT and CDR2 SNEGSKA (reference sequence). The CDR3 DNA reads as TGCAGTGCTCCCTCCTACAATGAGCAGTTCTTC. It is translated as CSAPSYNEQFF.

The rearrangement uses TRBV27 and TRBJ1-6; no clear D. The CDR3 contains 15 residues. Trimming stripped 3 bases from V and 5 bases from J, with 11 bases between. CDR1 is MNHEY, CDR2 SMNVEV, per germline (reference sequence). This chain's CDR3 is CASSFIVGNNSPLHF. CDR3 bases: TGTGCCAGCAGTTTCATAGTCGGGAATAATTCACCCCTCCACTTT.

CDR3 bases: TGCAGTGCTAGAGAAGGACCCCCAGTGGGTGAGCAGTTCTTC. Protein sequence: CSAREGPPVGEQFF. V and J are TRBV20-1 and TRBJ2-1; D is uncertain. The CDR3 sequence is 14 residues long. Germline V gene sequence: CDR1 DFQATT, CDR2 SNEGSKA (reference sequence). Trimming pared 0 bases from V and 9 bases from J, leaving 15 bases between.

This clone came up many times. This chain connects TRBV20-1 to TRBJ1-1; no reliable D call. This CDR3 comprises 14 residues. The germline V gene has CDR1 DFQATT and CDR2 SNEGSKA (reference sequence). V dropped 6 bases and J dropped 3 bases, with 17 bases sitting between them. In DNA form, the CDR3 reads TGCAGTGCGAGACGAGGGTCGGGTCACACTGAAGCTTTCTTT. Translation gives CSARRGSGHTEAFF.